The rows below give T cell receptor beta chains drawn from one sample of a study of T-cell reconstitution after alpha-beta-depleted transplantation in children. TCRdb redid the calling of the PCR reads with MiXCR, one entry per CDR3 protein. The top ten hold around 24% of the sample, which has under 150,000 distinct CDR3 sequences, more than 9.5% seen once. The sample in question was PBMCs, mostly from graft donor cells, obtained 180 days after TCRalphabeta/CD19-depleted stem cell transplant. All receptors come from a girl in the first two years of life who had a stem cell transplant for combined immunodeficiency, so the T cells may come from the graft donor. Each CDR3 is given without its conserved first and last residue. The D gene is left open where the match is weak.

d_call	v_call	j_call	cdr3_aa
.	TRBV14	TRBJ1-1	ASSQLQNTEAF
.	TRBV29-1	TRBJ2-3	SVSTDTQY
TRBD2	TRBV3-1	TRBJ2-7	AISLSLAGASLYAYEQY
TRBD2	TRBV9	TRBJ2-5	ASSVGAGVPETQY
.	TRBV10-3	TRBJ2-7	AISESAGSWPYEQY
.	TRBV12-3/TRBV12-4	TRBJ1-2	ASVSGNYGYT
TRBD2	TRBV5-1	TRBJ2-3	ASSRTSGSRGGDTQY
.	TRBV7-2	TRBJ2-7	ASSPIQGGYEQY
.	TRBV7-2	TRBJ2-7	ASSLGTVGYEQY
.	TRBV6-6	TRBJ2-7	ASSLQGGYEQY
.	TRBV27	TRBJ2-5	ASIFWPDQETQY
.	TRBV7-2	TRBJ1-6	ASSLQVVGSYNSPLH
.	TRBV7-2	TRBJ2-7	ASSLEGATYEQY
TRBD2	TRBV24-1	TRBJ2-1	ATSAPGRGNNEQF
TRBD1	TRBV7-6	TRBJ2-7	ASSWGQPYEQY
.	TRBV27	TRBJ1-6	ASSPLGEPHFPPLH
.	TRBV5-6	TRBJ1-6	ASSLRDSYNSPLH
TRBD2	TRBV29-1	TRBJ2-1	SARWGGVYNEQF
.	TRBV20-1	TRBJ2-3	SAALSTDTQY
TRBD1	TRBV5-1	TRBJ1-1	ASRSDGRGRTEAF
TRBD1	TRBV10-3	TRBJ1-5	PIRRDRNQPQH
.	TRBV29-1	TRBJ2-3	SVNPGTGTDTQY
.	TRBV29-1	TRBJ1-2	SVEDRGKYGYT
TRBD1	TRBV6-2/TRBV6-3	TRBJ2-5	ASTRDRGLETQY
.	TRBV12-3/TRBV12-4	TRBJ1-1	ASSSGVFSEAF
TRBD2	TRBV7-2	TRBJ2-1	ASRLAGGDNEQF
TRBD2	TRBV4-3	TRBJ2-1	ASSQDLAGPSYNEQF
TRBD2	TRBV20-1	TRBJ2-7	SAEDLAGSSYEQY
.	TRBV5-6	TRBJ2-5	AMGPEFQETQY
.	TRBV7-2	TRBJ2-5	ASSLGPGGGRETQY
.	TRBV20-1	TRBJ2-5	SAIPGQETQY
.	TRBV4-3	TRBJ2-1	ASSQDRQGYNEQF
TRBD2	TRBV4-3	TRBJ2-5	ASSQVPLAARGTQY
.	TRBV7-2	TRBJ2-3	ASSHAGFGDTQY
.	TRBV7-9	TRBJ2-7	ASSWYEQY
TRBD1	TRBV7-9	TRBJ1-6	ASSLTGTRAVLH
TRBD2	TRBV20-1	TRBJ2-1	SARTSGYNEQF
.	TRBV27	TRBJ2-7	ASSLRRGSYEQY
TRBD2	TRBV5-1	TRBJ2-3	ASSELAGDPRMQY
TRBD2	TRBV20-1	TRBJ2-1	SARTSGLYNEQF
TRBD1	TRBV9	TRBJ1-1	ASSVAAGGRTEAF
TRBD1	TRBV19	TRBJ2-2	ASSIWTGHRELF
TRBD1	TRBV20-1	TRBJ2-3	SPHRGGTDTQY
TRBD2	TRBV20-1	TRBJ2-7	SAIVLASHDQY
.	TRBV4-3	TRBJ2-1	ASSPGRVREQF
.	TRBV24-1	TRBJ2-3	ATSDPTDDLADTQY
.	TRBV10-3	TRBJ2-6	AISDVPTGTGANVLT
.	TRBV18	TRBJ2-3	ASSPPSLTDTQY
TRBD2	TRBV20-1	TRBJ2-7	SALSGSSYEQY
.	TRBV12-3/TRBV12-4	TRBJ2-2	ASWEKGTPRRELF
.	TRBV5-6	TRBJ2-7	ASSLATRTWQY
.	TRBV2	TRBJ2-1	ASQLQGLGEQF
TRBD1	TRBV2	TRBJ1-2	ASSAQGAYSGYT
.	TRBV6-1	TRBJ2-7	ASSQAASLYERY
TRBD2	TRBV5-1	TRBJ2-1	ASSPGLAGVNEQF
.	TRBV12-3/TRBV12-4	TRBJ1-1	ASSPRVVDTEAF
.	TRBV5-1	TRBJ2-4	ASSWEY